Sequencing of this T cell receptor beta chain was carried out in a study of T-cell memory formation after mild COVID-19. Turning to the study itself: The study found TCR clusters largely donor specific.

Study-wide points: Clones shrinking between day 15 and 85 showed a balanced CD4/CD8 split, and those that grew later tilted toward CD4+. CD4+ contracting clones were found mainly in CM and EM, and CD8+ ones in EMRA.

V lost 3 bases and J lost 5, with 16 bases in between. CDR3 size: 15 residues. Looked up from germline, CDR1 is MNHEY and CDR2 is SMNVEV (reference sequence). Sample barcodes and UMIs were carried by the TCR alpha and TCR beta cDNA libraries that 5'RACE generated with constant-segment primers. Via MiXCR, TCRdb re-called the 5' RACE reads, giving one row per CDR3 protein. The table shows hundreds of thousands of distinct CDR3 sequences, with around 27% occurring only once. Concerning this clonotype: Its matching antigen is unknown.

The chain uses TRBV27 and TRBJ2-5; D possibly corresponds to TRBD1 (5 bases). The sample was PBMCs or a T cell subset sorted from them (not recorded which). The clonotype was recovered from an adult woman who had mild COVID-19 (a few samples of this study predate the infection). Cell type and time point are not known. The CDR3 nucleotides are TGTGCCAGCAGTTTCAGGGCCTTCACGGCGGAGACCCAGTACTTC. Protein: CASSFRAFTAETQYF.